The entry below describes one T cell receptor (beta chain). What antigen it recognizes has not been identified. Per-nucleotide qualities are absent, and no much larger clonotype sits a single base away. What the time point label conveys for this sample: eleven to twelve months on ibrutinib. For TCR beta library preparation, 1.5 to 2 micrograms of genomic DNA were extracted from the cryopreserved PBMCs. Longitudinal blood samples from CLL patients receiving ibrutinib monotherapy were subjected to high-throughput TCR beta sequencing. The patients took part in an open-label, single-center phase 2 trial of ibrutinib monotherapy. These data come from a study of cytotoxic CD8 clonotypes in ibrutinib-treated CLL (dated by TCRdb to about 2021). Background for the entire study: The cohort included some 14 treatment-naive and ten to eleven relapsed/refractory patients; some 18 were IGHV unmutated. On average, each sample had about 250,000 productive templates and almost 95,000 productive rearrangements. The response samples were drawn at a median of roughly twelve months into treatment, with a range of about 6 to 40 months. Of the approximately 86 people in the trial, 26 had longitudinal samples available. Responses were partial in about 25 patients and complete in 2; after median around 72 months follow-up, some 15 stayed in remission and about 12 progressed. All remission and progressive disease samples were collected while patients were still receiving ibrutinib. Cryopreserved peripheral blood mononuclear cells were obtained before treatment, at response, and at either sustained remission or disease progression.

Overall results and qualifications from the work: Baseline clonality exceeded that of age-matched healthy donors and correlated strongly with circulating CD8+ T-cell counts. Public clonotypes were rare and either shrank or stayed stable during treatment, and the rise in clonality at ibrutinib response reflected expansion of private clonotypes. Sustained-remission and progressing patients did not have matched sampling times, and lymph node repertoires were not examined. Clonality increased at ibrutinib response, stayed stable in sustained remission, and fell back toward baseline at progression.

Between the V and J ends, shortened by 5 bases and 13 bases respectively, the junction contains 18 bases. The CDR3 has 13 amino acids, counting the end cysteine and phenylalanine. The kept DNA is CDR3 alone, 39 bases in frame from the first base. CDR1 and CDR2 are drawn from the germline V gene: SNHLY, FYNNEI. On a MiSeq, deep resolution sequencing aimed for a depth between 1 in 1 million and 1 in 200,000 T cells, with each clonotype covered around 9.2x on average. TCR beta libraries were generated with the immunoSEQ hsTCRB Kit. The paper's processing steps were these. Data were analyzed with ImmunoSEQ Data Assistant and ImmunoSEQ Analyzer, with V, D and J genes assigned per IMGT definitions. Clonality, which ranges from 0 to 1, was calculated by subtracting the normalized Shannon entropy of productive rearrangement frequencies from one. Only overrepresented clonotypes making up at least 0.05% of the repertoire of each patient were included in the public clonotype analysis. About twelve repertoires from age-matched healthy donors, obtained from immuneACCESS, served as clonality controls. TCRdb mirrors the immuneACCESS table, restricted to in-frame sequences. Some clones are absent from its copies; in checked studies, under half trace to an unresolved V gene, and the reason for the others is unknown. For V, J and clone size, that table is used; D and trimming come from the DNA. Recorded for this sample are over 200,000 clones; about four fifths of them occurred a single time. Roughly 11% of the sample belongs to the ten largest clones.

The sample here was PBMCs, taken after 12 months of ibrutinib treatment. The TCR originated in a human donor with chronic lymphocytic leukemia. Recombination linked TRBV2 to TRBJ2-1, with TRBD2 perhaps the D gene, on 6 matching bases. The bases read TGTGCCAGCAGTCCCAGAGGACTACTGGAACAGTTCTTC. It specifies CASSPRGLLEQFF.